The 29 T cell receptor beta chains listed next were all sequenced from one sample in a study of regulatory T cells in long-lasting Graves disease. Time point given: newly diagnosed GD, antithyroid drugs for less than 3 months. The TCR library was made from RNA that had been extracted from PBMCs in TRIzol. Building of the TCR beta libraries involved iRepertoire HTBI primers and Arm-PCR of CDR3 regions. TCRdb redid the calling of the multiplex PCR reads with MiXCR, one entry per CDR3 protein. The sample has 450,000 to 500,000 distinct CDR3 sequences; around 15% are singletons. This sample also belongs to another study, concerning T cells in Graves' hyperthyroidism and ophthalmopathy.

Sequenced material: peripheral blood mononuclear cells (PBMCs), taken at new diagnosis, from a patient treated with antithyroid drugs. Receptors originate from a man aged 40-49 years with Graves disease.

In its sample, this clonotype was seen many times. V and J are TRBV10-3 and TRBJ2-7; 7 bases line up with TRBD2. V shed 6 bases and J 1 base; nucleotides not matched to a gene: 6. This CDR3 has 14 amino acids. Germline CDR1 ENHRY, CDR2 SYGVKD. The CDR3 here is CAIRNPGGSYEQYF. CDR3 nucleotides: TGTGCCATCAGGAACCCGGGGGGTTCCTACGAGCAGTACTTC.

The chain links TRBV20-1 to TRBJ2-1; 16 nucleotides line up with TRBD2. Germline V CDR1 and CDR2: DFQATT, SNEGSKA (reference sequence). There are 17 residues in the CDR3. V lost 6 bases and J lost 4; bases outside the gene matches: 9. CDR3 coding DNA: TGCAGTGCACCGGGACTAGCGGGAGGGCCGGGTTACAATGAGCAGTTCTTC. Protein: CSAPGLAGGPGYNEQFF.

This clonotype occurred many times. V usage is TRBV3-1 and J usage is TRBJ2-3; no reliable D call. The CDR3 has 13 amino acids. Trimming cost V 0 bases and J 4 bases, with 5 bases left between them. From germline, CDR1 is LGHDT and CDR2 YNNKEL (reference sequence). CDR3 protein: CASSQERPDTQYF. CDR3 sequence (DNA): TGTGCCAGCAGCCAAGAACGTCCAGATACGCAGTATTTT.

This clonotype was seen ten or more times. The chain combines TRBV7-3 with TRBJ2-6; 8 nucleotides line up with TRBD2. This CDR3 has 17 residues. The V gene end was trimmed by 1 base and the J gene end by 2 bases; junction bases not matched to a gene: 4. Germline assignment: CDR1 SGHTA and CDR2 FQGTGA. CDR3 in DNA: TGTGCCAGCAGCTTAAAGGGACTAGGGGCTGGGGCCAACGTCCTGACTTTC. Translated, it gives CASSLKGLGAGANVLTF.

This clonotype turned up a few times. V and J are TRBV28 and TRBJ2-7, with D hard to call. CDR1 MDHEN and CDR2 SYDVKM come from the germline V gene. Trimming shortened V by 11 bases and J by 6 bases, and 17 bases separated the two germline ends. This CDR3 spans 12 amino acids. The CDR3 here is CASRFPPLEQYF. The CDR3 nucleotides read TGTGCCTCCAGGTTCCCTCCGCTCGAGCAGTACTTC.

This clonotype has ten or more counts. The chain uses TRBV2 and TRBJ2-1; no firm D call. The CDR3 has 14 residues. Trimming pared 10 bases from V and 3 bases from J, leaving 16 bases between. Germline CDR1 and CDR2: SNHLY and FYNNEI. The CDR3 loop reads CAIYSGGGYNEQFF. Written as DNA, the CDR3 is TGTGCCATCTATTCCGGCGGCGGCTACAATGAGCAGTTCTTC.

The chain employs TRBV7-9 and TRBJ1-6; D is ambiguous. CDR1 and CDR2 from the germline V gene are SEHNR and FQNEAQ (reference sequence). CDR3 length: 14 amino acids. Trimming stripped 5 bases from V and 9 bases from J, with 14 bases between. The CDR3 region is CASSNDNPRSPLHF. The DNA of the CDR3 is TGTGCCAGCAGCAACGACAATCCGCGTTCACCCCTCCACTTT.

This sequence joins TRBV29-1 and TRBJ2-7, with TRBD1 matching 10 bases. The CDR3 spans 13 residues. From germline, CDR1 is SQVTM and CDR2 ANQGSEA. V shed 6 bases and J 1 base; nucleotides not matched to a gene: 3. The CDR3 sequence: CSVPGQGSYEQYF. CDR3 sequence (DNA): TGCAGCGTCCCGGGACAGGGGTCCTACGAGCAGTACTTC.

At least ten counts were recorded for this clonotype. The rearrangement links TRBV7-3 to TRBJ1-2; D call uncertain. CDR1 SGHTA and CDR2 FQGTGA come from the germline V gene. This CDR3 comprises 15 residues. The ends were cut back, 2 bases at V and 4 bases at J, with 14 bases in the middle. The CDR3 loop reads CASSLSGSDGYGYTF. DNA of the CDR3: TGTGCCAGCAGCTTATCGGGTAGTGACGGCTATGGCTACACCTTC.

This clonotype was observed at least ten times. The CDR3 coding sequence is TGTGCCAGCAGGCCCGGGACGGTTAACACCGGGGAGCTGTTTTTT. It encodes CASRPGTVNTGELFF. This chain connects TRBV2 to TRBJ2-2, with D perhaps assigned TRBD1 or TRBD2 (5 bases each). Germline lookup yields CDR1 SNHLY and CDR2 FYNNEI. Trimming removed 6 bases from V and 2 bases from J, with 13 bases in between. This CDR3 has 15 amino acids.

Many counts were recorded for this clonotype. The chain couples TRBV15 to TRBJ2-1; TRBD2 matches at 13 bases. Looked up from germline, CDR1 is LNHNV and CDR2 is YYDKDF (reference sequence). CDR3 length: 18 amino acids. Germline trimming cut 5 bases from V and 3 bases from J; bases unmatched to any gene: 10. The CDR3 loop reads CATSPGTSGTRGYNEQFF. CDR3 DNA: TGTGCCACCAGCCCCGGGACTAGCGGGACTAGGGGCTACAATGAGCAGTTCTTC. The variable domain in full, completed from reference TRBV15 and TRBJ2-1, reads DAMVIQNPRYQVTQFGKPVTLSCSQTLNHNVMYWYQQKSSQAPKLLFHYYDKDFNNEADTPDNFQSRRPNTSFCFLDIRSPGLGDTAMYLCATSPGTSGTRGYNEQFFGPGTRLTVL.

The table lists this clonotype with many counts. This sequence joins TRBV6-1 and TRBJ2-7, with D perhaps TRBD2 (6 bases). Germline V gene sequence: CDR1 MNHNS, CDR2 SASEGT. CDR3 length equals 14 residues. Trimming cost V 5 bases and J 4 bases, with 15 bases left between them. The CDR3 region is CASSRGTASYEQYF. The CDR3 nucleotides read TGTGCCAGCAGTCGCGGGACTGCGAGTTACGAGCAGTACTTC.

This clonotype was observed many times. The chain links TRBV12-3 or TRBV12-4 to TRBJ2-1; TRBD2 matches at 8 bases. The CDR3 runs 16 residues. Germline trimming cut 6 bases from V and 7 bases from J; bases unmatched to any gene: 14. The CDR3 DNA reads TGTGCCAGCAGCAAAATTTGGACGGGAGGGCCAAATGAGCAGTTCTTC. It codes for CASSKIWTGGPNEQFF.

Ten or more counts support this clonotype. The chain combines TRBV24-1 with TRBJ2-2; D is ambiguous. CDR3 length: 16 amino acids. Per germline, CDR1 KGHDR and CDR2 SFDVKD. Trimming took 3 bases from V and 2 from J, leaving 12 bases between them. The CDR3 loop reads CATSDTRSFNTGELFF. The CDR3 DNA is TGTGCCACCAGTGATACTCGGAGCTTCAACACCGGGGAGCTGTTTTTT.

This clonotype was recorded at least ten times. The chain is built from TRBV3-1 and TRBJ2-7; 7 bases agree with TRBD2. The CDR3 spans 12 residues. The ends lost 0 bases at V and 7 bases at J; junction bases unmatched: 0. The germline V gene has CDR1 LGHDT and CDR2 YNNKEL (reference sequence). Written as DNA, the CDR3 is TGTGCCAGCAGCCAAGAAGCGGGGGAGCAGTACTTC. Translating it yields CASSQEAGEQYF.

This sequence joins TRBV12-3 or TRBV12-4 and TRBJ1-6, with 8 bases matching TRBD1. The trim removed 6 bases at V and 9 bases at J, leaving 7 bases unmatched. The CDR3 runs 14 residues. CDR3 region: CASSLTGGGSPLHF. The CDR3 DNA sequence: TGTGCCAGCAGCCTTACAGGGGGAGGTTCACCCCTCCACTTT.

This clonotype came up a few times. The rearrangement joins TRBV20-1 to TRBJ1-4; D gene uncertain. V was clipped by 5 bases and J by 7 bases, with 8 bases between them. The CDR3 covers 11 residues. Germline V CDR1 and CDR2: DFQATT, SNEGSKA (reference sequence). DNA of the CDR3: TGCAGTGCTGGATGGGGTGAAAAACTGTTTTTT. This translates into CSAGWGEKLFF.

This chain joins TRBV5-1 and TRBJ1-1, with a possible D match to TRBD1 (6 bases). The V gene's germline CDR1 is SGHRS and CDR2 YFSETQ. The CDR3 runs 14 residues. The V end was cut by 4 bases, the J end by 3 bases, with 13 bases between. This CDR3 reads CASSRGGGDTEAFF. As DNA, the CDR3 is TGCGCCAGCAGCAGGGGGGGGGGCGACACTGAAGCTTTCTTT.

This clonotype was counted ten times or more. The chain carries TRBV20-1 and TRBJ1-6; possible D gene TRBD1, 5 bases. The germline gives CDR1 DFQATT, CDR2 SNEGSKA (reference sequence). The CDR3 runs 13 residues. Trimming shortened V by 3 bases and J by 10 bases, and 13 bases separated the two germline ends. Here the CDR3 reads CSARSRVESPLHF. CDR3 DNA sequence: TGCAGTGCTAGGTCCAGGGTAGAATCACCCCTCCACTTT.

Remarks on this clonotype: A much larger clone differs by one base, so this may be a read error. The CDR3 DNA follows: TGTGCCAGCAGTCCCCCCCAGGGAAATAGCAATCAGCCCCAGCATTTT. It yields the protein CASSPPQGNSNQPQHF. The chain combines TRBV28 with TRBJ1-5; TRBD1 might be the D (5 bases). V was pared by 5 bases and J by 0 bases, with 14 bases between. Germline CDR1 and CDR2: MDHEN and SYDVKM. The CDR3 consists of 16 residues.

This clonotype was seen a handful of times. The chain combines TRBV19 with TRBJ1-5; D is unclear. Between the trimmed V and J ends, which lost 2 bases and 4 bases, there was a span of 18 bases. Germline V gives CDR1 LNHDA, CDR2 SQIVND (reference sequence). CDR3 length equals 17 residues. This CDR3 is CASSITAVGLRNQPQHF. In nucleotides, the CDR3 is TGTGCCAGTAGTATAACCGCGGTGGGGTTACGGAATCAGCCCCAGCATTTT.

This clonotype was found a few times. Since a much larger clone is just one base distant, this may be a read error. The V gene is TRBV18, the J gene TRBJ1-1; possible D gene TRBD1, 6 bases. CDR3 length equals 15 residues. V was shortened by 2 bases and J by 2 bases, with 12 bases between the two germline ends. The germline V gene encodes CDR1 KGHSH and CDR2 LQKENI. CDR3 region: CASSPTWDTNTEAFF. The CDR3 DNA is TGTGCCAGCTCACCAACATGGGACACCAACACTGAAGCTTTCTTT.

In its sample, this clonotype was seen a few times. The chain's CDR3 is CASQIAGAPGANVLTF. The CDR3 nucleotides are TGTGCCAGCCAAATAGCGGGAGCCCCTGGGGCCAACGTCCTGACTTTC. The gene calls are TRBV3-1 and TRBJ2-6; 9 bases match TRBD2. The germline V gene encodes CDR1 LGHDT and CDR2 YNNKEL (reference sequence). There are 16 residues in the CDR3. V shed 8 bases, J shed 2 bases, and the junction held 7 bases outside the gene matches.

Details on this clonotype: A single base separates this from a much larger clone, so it may be a read error. The genes are TRBV6-2 or TRBV6-3 and TRBJ2-7, with D tentatively TRBD1 (6 bases). Trimming removed 5 bases from V and 3 bases from J, with 14 bases in between. From germline, CDR1 is MNHEY and CDR2 SVGEGT. CDR3 length: 14 amino acids. The CDR3 region has the DNA TGTGCCAGCAGTCCGGAACAGGGTTTCTACGAGCAGTACTTC. Protein sequence: CASSPEQGFYEQYF.

This clonotype was recorded many times. V is TRBV13 and J is TRBJ2-7; 8 positions match TRBD2. J was trimmed by 1 base and V by 0 bases; bases with no gene match: 8. Germline-derived CDR1 and CDR2 are PRHDT and FYEKMQ (reference sequence). This CDR3 has 17 amino acids. Written as DNA, the CDR3 is TGTGCCAGCAGCTTAGGGTTTCTTAGCGGGAAATCCTACGAGCAGTACTTC. Translating it yields CASSLGFLSGKSYEQYF.

V usage is TRBV7-2 and J usage is TRBJ2-7; unclear D gene. The CDR3 is 15 amino acids. Trimming took off 5 bases at V and 6 bases at J, with 20 bases between the two ends. Germline CDR1 is SGHTA and CDR2 is FQGNSA. The CDR3 loop is CASSGKVLPPGEQYF. CDR3 nucleotides: TGTGCCAGCAGCGGGAAAGTCTTGCCGCCAGGCGAGCAGTACTTC.

This clonotype was counted ten times or more. V gene TRBV7-3 combines with J gene TRBJ1-1; D gene unclear. Germline V gene sequence: CDR1 SGHTA, CDR2 FQGTGA. This CDR3 contains 13 residues. V lost 1 base and J 6 bases, leaving 9 bases between the germline ends. CDR3 loop: CASSLIVNAEAFF. DNA for the CDR3: TGTGCCAGCAGCTTAATAGTAAACGCTGAAGCTTTCTTT.

Comments on this clonotype: It may be a read error: a sequence one base away is much more abundant. J is TRBJ1-2 and V is TRBV6-6; TRBD1 aligns across 7 bases. Germline V CDR1 and CDR2: MNHNY, SVGAGI (reference sequence). This CDR3 contains 18 residues. CDR3 amino acids: CTSSYSRSRDSYFYGYTF. The CDR3, as DNA: TGTACCAGCAGTTACTCGCGGAGTCGGGACAGCTATTTCTATGGCTACACCTTC.

This clonotype occurred a few times. The V call is TRBV9, the J call TRBJ2-5; 9 bases are a match to TRBD2. The V segment lost 1 base and the J segment 5 bases; nucleotides outside the gene matches: 6. Looked up from germline, CDR1 is SGDLS and CDR2 is YYNGEE. The CDR3 consists of 15 residues. The CDR3 coding sequence is TGTGCCAGCAGCGTAAGCGGGAGGATTGGGGAGACCCAGTACTTC. Protein: CASSVSGRIGETQYF.